This T cell receptor beta chain was recorded in a study of identical twins. Notes on the study in general: Zero-insertion analyses might be partly confounded by invariant T cells like MAIT and iNKT.

As concerns this clonotype: Its matching antigen is unknown.

Trimming pared 7 bases from V and 6 bases from J, leaving 15 bases between. The CDR3 loop spans 14 amino acids. CDR1 and CDR2 (germline): MNHNS, SASEGT. The authors used template switching to add a universal primer site and gave cDNA unique molecular identifiers. TCRdb redid the calling of the 5' RACE reads with MiXCR, one entry per CDR3 protein. The sample has about 530,000 distinct CDR3 sequences; around 15% are singletons. These sequences were also reported in another study, on yellow fever vaccine responses in identical twins.

This TCR was sampled from a woman under 30 in good health. Specimen: CD4+ T cells sorted from blood. The chain is built from TRBV6-1 and TRBJ1-4; D is ambiguous. The CDR3 nucleotides are TGTGCCAGCATTGGTCCGGGTTCGGATGAAAAACTGTTTTTT. Amino acids: CASIGPGSDEKLFF.